These 30 T cell receptor beta chains were sequenced from one sample in a study of blood T cell repertoires in COVID-19. Repertoires were generated with immunoSEQ multiplex PCR, while TCRdb's copy carries only in-frame clones and drops some. The table has tens of thousands of clones, 85% to 90% seen once; the top ten hold about 28%. The specimen was peripheral blood. These receptor sequences come from a human donor in a cohort sampled during active COVID-19.

This chain uses TRBV29-1 with TRBJ1-4, with TRBD1 as a possible D gene (5 bases). The V gene lost 5 bases and the J gene lost 2 bases, with 9 bases spanning the gap. Germline V lookup: CDR1 SQVTM, CDR2 ANQGSEA. The CDR3 extends over 13 amino acids. The CDR3 reads CSVLGGTNEKLFF. CDR3 DNA sequence: TGCAGCGTTTTGGGGGGGACTAATGAAAAACTGTTTTTT.

CDR3 amino acids: CASSSAGGSEKLFF. CDR3 nucleotide sequence: TGTGCCAGTAGTTCCGCGGGCGGAAGTGAAAAACTGTTTTTT. This chain joins TRBV19 and TRBJ1-4; D gene ambiguous. V lost 5 bases, J lost 7 bases, and 14 bases lay in between. The germline V gene encodes CDR1 LNHDA and CDR2 SQIVND (reference sequence). CDR3 size: 14 residues. The full variable domain, in which reference TRBV19 and TRBJ1-4 provide the parts outside the CDR3, is DGGITQSPKYLFRKEGQNVTLSCEQNLNHDAMYWYRQDPGQGLRLIYYSQIVNDFQKGDIAEGYSVSREKKESFPLTVTSAQKNPTAFYLCASSSAGGSEKLFFGSGTQLSVL.

The genes are TRBV21-1 and TRBJ2-7; the table gives TRBD1 as D, unverified against the DNA. TRBV21-1 is marked as a pseudogene. The CDR3 contains 15 residues. The CDR3 DNA sequence: TGTGCCAGCAGCAATTTCAGGCACCCCTTCTACGAGCAGTACGTC. It is translated as CASSNFRHPFYEQYV.

J is TRBJ1-1 and V is TRBV30; maybe TRBD1 (5 bases). V was cut by 4 bases and J by 1 base, with 10 bases left in between. The CDR3 is 13 residues long. The germline gives CDR1 GTSNPN, CDR2 SVGIG (reference sequence). The CDR3 region is CAWNGQPNTEAFF. The CDR3 DNA is TGTGCCTGGAATGGACAACCGAACACTGAAGCTTTCTTT.

This clone was recorded only once. The J gene is TRBJ2-1, the V gene TRBV30; perhaps TRBD2 as D (5 bases). The CDR3 spans 12 residues. Looked up from germline, CDR1 is GTSNPN and CDR2 is SVGIG (reference sequence). Trimming stripped 7 bases from V and 5 bases from J, with 12 bases between. The chain's CDR3 is CALKGLHNEQFF. In DNA, the CDR3 is TGTGCCTTAAAAGGACTCCACAATGAGCAGTTCTTC.

The rearrangement links TRBV6-7 to TRBJ2-7, with D perhaps TRBD1 (5 bases). TRBV6-7 is known as an ORF, though its function is uncertain. V lost 6 bases to trimming and J lost 2 bases, with 17 bases between them. The length of the CDR3 is 15 residues. The CDR3 sequence: CASRADSPRPYEQYF. The DNA of the CDR3 is TGTGCCAGCAGGGCAGACAGCCCGCGACCCTACGAGCAGTACTTC.

The chain uses TRBV9 and TRBJ2-3, with TRBD1 identical over 9 bases. After removal of 3 bases from V and 4 bases from J, the junction contained 15 bases not matched to a gene. Germline V lookup: CDR1 SGDLS, CDR2 YYNGEE. CDR3 length equals 18 residues. CDR3 nucleotide sequence: TGTGCCAGCAGCGAACACCCCCTAGGACAGGGGTTATCAGATACGCAGTATTTT. Encoded protein: CASSEHPLGQGLSDTQYF.

This chain connects TRBV29-1 to TRBJ2-3, with a possible D match to TRBD1 (6 bases). This CDR3 is built from 14 residues. The V end lost 1 base, the J end lost 8 bases, and 16 bases lay between the germline ends. The germline V gene has CDR1 SQVTM and CDR2 ANQGSEA. CDR3: CSVEGTGFQGTQYF. DNA of the CDR3: TGCAGCGTTGAAGGTACAGGGTTTCAGGGTACGCAGTATTTT.

The J gene is TRBJ2-7, the V gene TRBV5-1; possibly TRBD2 for D (5 bases). V was pared by 3 bases and J by 3 bases, with 22 bases between. The germline V gene encodes CDR1 SGHRS and CDR2 YFSETQ. This CDR3 is built from 17 residues. CDR3 in DNA: TGCGCCAGCAGCTGGCCAATGTCGGGAAGATCCAACTACGAGCAGTACTTC. Its translation: CASSWPMSGRSNYEQYF.

DNA of the CDR3: TGTGCCAGCAGGACCCGGGGGGAAGAGCAGTACTTC. Its translation is CASRTRGEEQYF. The rearrangement uses TRBV6-6 and TRBJ2-7; TRBD2 aligns across 7 bases. Unmatched junction bases numbered 6, after V lost 6 bases and J lost 7 bases. CDR3 length equals 12 residues. Germline values: CDR1 MNHNY, CDR2 SVGAGI (reference sequence).

The chain employs TRBV10-1 and TRBJ2-7, with TRBD2 matching 10 bases. This CDR3 is 15 amino acids long. Germline assignment: CDR1 WNHNN and CDR2 SYGVQD (reference sequence). V dropped 5 bases and J dropped 3; count of bases not matched to a gene: 7. The CDR3, as DNA: TGCGCCAGCAGTTTAGCGGGAGGCCCCGACTACGAGCAGTACGTC. This encodes CASSLAGGPDYEQYV.

The CDR3 DNA reads TGTGCCAGCAGCTTAGTCGGGACAGGGAACGATGAGCAGTTCTTC. Translation gives CASSLVGTGNDEQFF. The rearrangement uses TRBV7-9 and TRBJ2-1; 9 nucleotides agree with TRBD1. The V gene's germline CDR1 is SEHNR and CDR2 FQNEAQ (reference sequence). This CDR3 spans 15 amino acids. V gave up 1 base and J gave up 8 bases; unmatched junction bases: 6.

V is TRBV24-1 and J is TRBJ2-2; D call uncertain. This CDR3 is 17 amino acids long. V lost 8 bases to trimming and J lost 0 bases, with 18 bases between them. CDR1 and CDR2 (germline): KGHDR, SFDVKD. For the CDR3, the DNA is TGTGCCACCAAACCCGGCAGGAATATCGCGAACACCGGGGAGCTGTTTTTT. It encodes CATKPGRNIANTGELFF.

The sample holds a few counts of this clone. The rearrangement links TRBV19 to TRBJ1-2; D unresolved. Trimming shortened V by 0 bases and J by 6 bases, and 14 bases separated the two germline ends. The CDR3 contains 15 residues. Germline V gives CDR1 LNHDA, CDR2 SQIVND (reference sequence). The CDR3 region has the DNA TGTGCCAGTAGTATAGATGGCCCCGGGCGGGATGGCTACACCTTC. As protein: CASSIDGPGRDGYTF.

This sequence joins TRBV4-2 and TRBJ2-7; 8 bases agree with TRBD1. The CDR3 sequence is 15 residues long. V was clipped by 5 bases and J by 1 base; unmatched bases: 7. Germline CDR1 reads LGHNA; CDR2 reads YNFKEQ. CDR3 nucleotides: TGTGCCAGCAGCGAAGGACAGGGAGTTTCCTACGAGCAGTACTTC. Protein product: CASSEGQGVSYEQYF.

The chain recombines TRBV3-1 (or the pseudogene TRBV3-2) with TRBJ2-7, with 15 nucleotides matching TRBD2. The germline gives CDR1 LGHDT, CDR2 YNNKEL (reference sequence). V trimming: 7 bases; J trimming: 4 bases; junction bases outside the gene matches: 11. This CDR3 has 17 amino acids. The DNA of the CDR3 is TGTGCCAGCATCGCGGGGACTAGCGGGAGGAATTGGTACGAGCAGTACGTC. Translated, it gives CASIAGTSGRNWYEQYV.

The chain's CDR3 is CATSDTGQGANYGYTF. CDR3 nucleotides: TGTGCCACCAGTGATACGGGACAGGGGGCTAACTATGGCTACACCTTC. The chain is built from TRBV24-1 and TRBJ1-2, with 11 bases aligning to TRBD1. Per the germline V gene, CDR1 is KGHDR and CDR2 is SFDVKD. V shed 3 bases and J 0 bases; nucleotides not matched to a gene: 2. This CDR3 region has 16 residues.

The chain couples TRBV25-1 to TRBJ2-1; D may be TRBD2 (6 bases). From germline, CDR1 is MGHDK and CDR2 SYGVNS. The CDR3 spans 12 residues. The V gene lost 7 bases and the J gene lost 9 bases, with 13 bases spanning the gap. The DNA for the CDR3 is TGTGCCAGCACGGGGAGGCGGGGTGAGCAGTTCTTC. It encodes CASTGRRGEQFF.

This clone was found a few times. This chain's CDR3 is CASSVGPGIGYTF. The DNA for the CDR3 is TGTGCCAGCAGCGTAGGTCCCGGGATCGGCTACACCTTC. V usage is TRBV9 and J usage is TRBJ1-2; D call uncertain. Trimming took off 0 bases at V and 8 bases at J, with 11 bases between the two ends. The V gene's germline CDR1 is SGDLS and CDR2 YYNGEE. The CDR3 is made up of 13 amino acids.

The chain combines TRBV19 with TRBJ1-1, with D possibly TRBD1 on 6 matching bases. The CDR3 has 16 amino acids. V dropped 3 bases and J dropped 1 base, with 15 bases sitting between them. Per germline, CDR1 LNHDA and CDR2 SQIVND (reference sequence). The CDR3 coding sequence is TGTGCCAGTAGTATGGGTTACAGGGACGCGAACACTGAAGCTTTCTTT. Protein sequence: CASSMGYRDANTEAFF.

V gene TRBV27 combines with J gene TRBJ1-5; 11 nucleotides align to TRBD1. This CDR3 has 15 amino acids. V gave up 5 bases and J gave up 6 bases; unmatched junction bases: 6. Per germline, CDR1 MNHEY and CDR2 SMNVEV (reference sequence). CDR3 protein: CASSGTGGRGQPQHF. DNA of the CDR3: TGTGCCAGCAGTGGGACAGGGGGAAGAGGTCAGCCCCAGCATTTT.

The chain couples TRBV7-6 to TRBJ2-7; 10 positions match TRBD2. CDR1 is SGHVS, CDR2 FNYEAQ, per germline. The ends lost 5 bases at V and 4 bases at J; junction bases unmatched: 8. This CDR3 has 15 amino acids. The CDR3 coding sequence is TGTGCCAGCAGCGCCACTAGCGGGGATCCTTACGAGCAGTACTTC. Translation gives CASSATSGDPYEQYF.

The chain is built from TRBV19 and TRBJ1-2; D ambiguous. V was shortened by 2 bases and J by 10 bases, with 11 bases between the two germline ends. CDR1 is LNHDA and CDR2 is SQIVND in the germline V gene (reference sequence). This CDR3 contains 12 residues. The CDR3 bases are TGTGCCAGTAGTATACAAGCAGGTGACTACACCTTC. Translating it yields CASSIQAGDYTF.

The gene calls are TRBV5-1 and TRBJ2-3; D possibly corresponds to TRBD2 (6 bases). The V end lost 1 base, the J end lost 3 bases, and 12 bases lay between the germline ends. This CDR3 contains 15 residues. From germline, CDR1 is SGHRS and CDR2 YFSETQ. CDR3 in amino acids: CASSLTRGATDTQYF. CDR3 sequence (DNA): TGCGCCAGCAGCTTGACGCGGGGAGCTACAGATACGCAGTATTTT.

CDR3 sequence: CASSPLTGGSYEQYF. The CDR3 DNA sequence: TGTGCCAGCAGCCCTCTGACAGGGGGTTCCTACGAGCAGTACTTC. The rearrangement uses TRBV27 and TRBJ2-7, with 9 bases lining up with TRBD1. The germline V gene encodes CDR1 MNHEY and CDR2 SMNVEV (reference sequence). CDR3 length: 15 residues. The V gene end was trimmed by 6 bases and the J gene end by 1 base; junction bases not matched to a gene: 7.

This clone was picked up one time. The V call is TRBV7-2, the J call TRBJ2-1; the D is unclear. CDR1 is SGHTA, CDR2 FQGNSA, per germline. V was trimmed by 2 bases and J by 4 bases, leaving 9 bases between them. The CDR3 consists of 14 residues. The CDR3 sequence is CASSLIGSYNEQFF. CDR3 coding DNA: TGTGCCAGCAGCTTAATCGGGTCGTACAATGAGCAGTTCTTC.

The chain links TRBV27 to TRBJ2-5; 10 bases align to TRBD2. CDR3 length: 16 residues. CDR1 and CDR2 (germline): MNHEY, SMNVEV (reference sequence). V dropped 3 bases and J dropped 5; count of bases not matched to a gene: 9. This CDR3 reads CASSFGTSVGSETQYF. In DNA form, the CDR3 reads TGTGCCAGCAGTTTTGGGACTAGCGTCGGGTCGGAGACCCAGTACTTC.

The chain is built from TRBV21-1 and TRBJ2-7; the D call TRBD1 from the table was never checked on the DNA. TRBV21-1 is labeled a pseudogene. The CDR3 is made up of 16 amino acids. The CDR3 reads CASIRGTELRRDEQYV. For the CDR3, the DNA is TGTGCCAGCATACGGGGGACAGAGTTACGACGGGACGAGCAGTACGTC.

This clone was detected only once. The chain is built from TRBV18 and TRBJ2-2; a possible D gene is TRBD1 (7 bases). The CDR3 is made up of 16 amino acids. Trimming removed 8 bases at V and 8 bases at J, with 24 bases between. Germline-derived CDR1 and CDR2 are KGHSH and LQKENI. Written as DNA, the CDR3 is TGTGCCAGCCCCCCTCCCTACAGGGGAGGTGTAGGGGAGCTGTTTTTT. It specifies CASPPPYRGGVGELFF.

The gene calls are TRBV4-3 and TRBJ2-4, with D possibly matching TRBD2 (7 bases). Germline assignment: CDR1 LGHNA and CDR2 YSLEER. The CDR3 spans 15 residues. Trimming took off 0 bases at V and 3 bases at J, with 9 bases between the two ends. This CDR3 is CASSQEGGGKNIQYF. CDR3 nucleotides: TGCGCCAGCAGCCAAGAAGGGGGGGGCAAAAACATTCAGTACTTC.